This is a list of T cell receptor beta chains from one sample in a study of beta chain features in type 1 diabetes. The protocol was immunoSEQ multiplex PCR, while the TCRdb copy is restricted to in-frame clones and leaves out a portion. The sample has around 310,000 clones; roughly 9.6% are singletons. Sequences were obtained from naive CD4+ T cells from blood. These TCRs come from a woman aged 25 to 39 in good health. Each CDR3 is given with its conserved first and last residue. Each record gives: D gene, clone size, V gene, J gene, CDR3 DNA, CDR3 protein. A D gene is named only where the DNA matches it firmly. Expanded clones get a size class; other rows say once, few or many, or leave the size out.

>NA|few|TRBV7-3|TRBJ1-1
TGTGCCAGCAGCTTATCCCAGGGGAACACCGAAGCTTTCTTT
CASSLSQGNTEAFF
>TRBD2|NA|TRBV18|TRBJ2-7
TGTGCCAGCTCACCACCGGGTCTAGCGGGGGGCTACGAGCAGTACTTC
CASSPPGLAGGYEQYF
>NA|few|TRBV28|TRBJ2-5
TGTGCCAGCAGTATACTCGGTCCGCAAGAGACCCAGTACTTC
CASSILGPQETQYF
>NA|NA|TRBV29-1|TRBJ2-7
TGCAGCGTTCTCCTAGTCTCCTACGAGCAGTACTTC
CSVLLVSYEQYF
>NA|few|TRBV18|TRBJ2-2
TGTGCCAGCTCACAAACGCCGGGACTGAACACCGGGGAGCTGTTTTTT
CASSQTPGLNTGELFF
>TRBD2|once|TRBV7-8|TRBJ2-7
TGTGCCAGCAGACCAACTAGCGGGAGCCGCCCCTACGAGCAGTACTTC
CASRPTSGSRPYEQYF
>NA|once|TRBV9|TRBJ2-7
TGTGCCAGCAGCGTAGTTTGGCGGCTAAGCTCCTACGAGCAGTACTTC
CASSVVWRLSSYEQYF
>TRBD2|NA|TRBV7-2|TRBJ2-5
TGTGCCAGCAGCTTAGGAGGCGGGTCTAGCGGCCAAGAGACCCAGTACTTC
CASSLGGGSSGQETQYF
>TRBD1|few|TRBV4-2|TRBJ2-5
TGTGCCAGCAGCCAGAAAGGGACAGAAGAGACCCAGTACTTC
CASSQKGTEETQYF
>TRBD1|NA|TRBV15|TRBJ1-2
TGTGCCACTGGAATGGGACAGTCCTATGGCTACACCTTC
CATGMGQSYGYTF
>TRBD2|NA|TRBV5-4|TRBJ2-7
TGTGCCAGCAGCTTGGACTTGGCTAGCGGGGAGTTCTCCTACGAGCAGTACTTC
CASSLDLASGEFSYEQYF
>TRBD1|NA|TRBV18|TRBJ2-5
TGTGCCAGCTCCGGGACAGGGGGCTTGGAGACCCAGTACTTC
CASSGTGGLETQYF
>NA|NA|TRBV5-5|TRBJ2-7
TGTGCCAGCAGCCTTGCAGGGAACGAGCAGTACTTC
CASSLAGNEQYF
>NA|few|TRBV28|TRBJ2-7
TGTGCCAGCAGCTCTCAGGTGAACAGACACTCCTCCTTC
CASSSQVNRHSSF
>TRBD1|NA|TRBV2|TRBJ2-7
TGTGCCAGCAGGAGGGACAGGGGTGATGAGCAGTACTTC
CASRRDRGDEQYF
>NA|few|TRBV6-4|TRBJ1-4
TGTGCCAGCAGTGGATTCGGGGAAAAACTGTTTTTT
CASSGFGEKLFF
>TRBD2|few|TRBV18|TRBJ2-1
TGTGCCAGCTACAGGGAACTAGCGGGCAACTCCTACAATGAGCAGTTCTTC
CASYRELAGNSYNEQFF
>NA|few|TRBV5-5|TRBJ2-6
TGTGCCAGCAGCTTGGATAGGGGGTCCGGGGCCAACGTCCTGACTTTC
CASSLDRGSGANVLTF
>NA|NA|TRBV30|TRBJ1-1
TGTGCCTGGAGTGTTCAGAGGAAAACTGAAGCTTTCTTT
CAWSVQRKTEAFF
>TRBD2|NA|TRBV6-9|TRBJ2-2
TGTGCCAGCAGACTAGCGGAGAACACCGGGGAGCTGTTTTTT
CASRLAENTGELFF
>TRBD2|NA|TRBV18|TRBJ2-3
TGTGCCAGCTCACCACTTGCGGGAGGGGGCACAGATACGCAGTATTTT
CASSPLAGGGTDTQYF
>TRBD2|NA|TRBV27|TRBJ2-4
TGTGCCAGCAGTATTACGGGACTAGCGGGAGGGCCTGAGAGGAAAAACATTCAGTACTTC
CASSITGLAGGPERKNIQYF
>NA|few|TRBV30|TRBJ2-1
TGTGCCTGGAGTTCTCCGGGATCCTATAATGAGCAGTTCTTC
CAWSSPGSYNEQFF
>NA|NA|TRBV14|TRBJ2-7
TGTGCCAGCAGCTTACGCGCACAGGGGGGGAGCGACGAGCAGTACTTC
CASSLRAQGGSDEQYF
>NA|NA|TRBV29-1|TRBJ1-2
TGCAGCGTTTCCACAGGGCATGGCTACACCTTC
CSVSTGHGYTF
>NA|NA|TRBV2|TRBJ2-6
TGTGCCAGCACAGTGAGGACAGTTCCACTCTCTGGGGCCAACGTCCTGACTTTC
CASTVRTVPLSGANVLTF
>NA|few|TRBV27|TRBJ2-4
TGTGCCAGCAGTGCTTGGTCGGGGAAAAACATTCAGTACTTC
CASSAWSGKNIQYF
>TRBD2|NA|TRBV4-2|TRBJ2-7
TGTGCCAGCAGCCTACGACTAGCGGGAGCCGGGGAGCAGTACTTC
CASSLRLAGAGEQYF
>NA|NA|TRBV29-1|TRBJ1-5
TGCAGCGTTGCAGGGGTGGGTCAGCCCCAGCATTTT
CSVAGVGQPQHF
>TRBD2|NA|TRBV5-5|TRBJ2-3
TGTGCCAGCAGCTCGACTAGCGGGAGTGCAGATACGCAGTATTTT
CASSSTSGSADTQYF
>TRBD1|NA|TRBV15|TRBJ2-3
TGTGCCACCAGCAGCGGAAAAGGACTGGGACAGGGGCTCACAGATACGCAGTATTTT
CATSSGKGLGQGLTDTQYF
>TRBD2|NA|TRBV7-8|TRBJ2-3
TGTGCCAGCAGCTTCTCAGCGGGGGGAAACACAGATACGCAGTATTTT
CASSFSAGGNTDTQYF
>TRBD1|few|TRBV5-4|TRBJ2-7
TGTGCCAGCAGCGTCGGACAGGGCCCCTACGAGCAGTACTTC
CASSVGQGPYEQYF
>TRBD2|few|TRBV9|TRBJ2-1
TGTGCCAGCAGCCCGCTAGCGGGAGACTACAATGAGCAGTTCTTC
CASSPLAGDYNEQFF
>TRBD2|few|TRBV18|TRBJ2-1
TGTGCCAGCTCACTGGGACTAGCGGGAGGCGGTGAGCAGTTCTTC
CASSLGLAGGGEQFF
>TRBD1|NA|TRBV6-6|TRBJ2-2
TGTGCCAGCAGCCACCCAGGGGGTATCGGCACCGGGGAGCTGTTTTTT
CASSHPGGIGTGELFF
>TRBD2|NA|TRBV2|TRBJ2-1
TGTGCCAGCTCTGGGACTAGCGGCCCTGGGGATGAGCAGTTCTTC
CASSGTSGPGDEQFF
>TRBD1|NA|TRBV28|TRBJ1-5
TGTGCCAGCAGTTTAGCCAGGACAGGGAATGATCAGCCCCAGCATTTT
CASSLARTGNDQPQHF
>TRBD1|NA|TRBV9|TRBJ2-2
TGTGCCAGCAGCGTAGTTCCAGGGGGCGCGCGAGGCGGGGAGCTGTTTTTT
CASSVVPGGARGGELFF
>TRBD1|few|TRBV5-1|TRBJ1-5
TGCGCCAGCAGCTTGGCAGGGACAGGGAGTCAGCCCCAGCATTTT
CASSLAGTGSQPQHF
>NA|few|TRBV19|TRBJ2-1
TGTGCCAGTAGTATCGCGCCAGGGTACTATGAGCAGTTCTTC
CASSIAPGYYEQFF
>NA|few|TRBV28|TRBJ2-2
TGTGCCATCGAGTCCCCGAACACCGGGGAGCTGTTTTTT
CAIESPNTGELFF
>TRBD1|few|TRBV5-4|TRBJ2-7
TGTGCCAGCAGCCAGACAGGGGTTCCCTACGAGCAGTACTTC
CASSQTGVPYEQYF
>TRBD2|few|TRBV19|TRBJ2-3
TGTGCCAGTAGCATCACCGGACTAGCGGCTAGCACAGATACGCAGTATTTT
CASSITGLAASTDTQYF
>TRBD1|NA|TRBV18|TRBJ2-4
TGTGCCAGCTCACAGGACAGGGCAAACATTCAGTACTTC
CASSQDRANIQYF
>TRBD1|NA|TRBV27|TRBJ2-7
TGTGCCAGCAGGATAGGACAGGGGGTAGTCTACGAGCAGTACTTC
CASRIGQGVVYEQYF
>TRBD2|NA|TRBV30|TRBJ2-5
TGTGCCTGGAGTGGCAGCGGGAGGGCCGAGGTGCAGTACTTC
CAWSGSGRAEVQYF
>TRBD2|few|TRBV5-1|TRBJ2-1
TGCGCCAGCAGCCGATTAGCGGGAGGCAATCCGAACTATGAGCAGTTCTTC
CASSRLAGGNPNYEQFF
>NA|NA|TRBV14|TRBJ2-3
TGTGCCAGCAGCCAAGGGGTCGGCGGGGCAGATACGCAGTATTTT
CASSQGVGGADTQYF
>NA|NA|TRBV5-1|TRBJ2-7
TGCGCCAGCACAGGGTATAACTACGAGCAGTACTTC
CASTGYNYEQYF
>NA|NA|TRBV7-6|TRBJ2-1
TGTGCCAGCAGCCCAGGGTTCGAGAGCAATGAGCAGTTCTTC
CASSPGFESNEQFF